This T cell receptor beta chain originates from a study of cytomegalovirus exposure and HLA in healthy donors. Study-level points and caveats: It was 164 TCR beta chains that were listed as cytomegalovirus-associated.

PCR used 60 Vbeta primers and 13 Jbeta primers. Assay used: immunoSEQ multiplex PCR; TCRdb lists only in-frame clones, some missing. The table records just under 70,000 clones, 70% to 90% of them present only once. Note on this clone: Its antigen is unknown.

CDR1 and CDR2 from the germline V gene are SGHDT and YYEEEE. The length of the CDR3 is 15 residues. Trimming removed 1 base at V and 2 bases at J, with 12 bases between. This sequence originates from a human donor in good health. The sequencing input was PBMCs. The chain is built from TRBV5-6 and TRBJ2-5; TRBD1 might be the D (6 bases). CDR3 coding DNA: TGTGCCAGCAGCTTGCTCACAGGGACACAAGAGACCCAGTACTTC. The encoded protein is CASSLLTGTQETQYF.